One sample yielded the 30 T cell receptor beta chains listed below, sequenced in a study of graft-versus-host responses after intestinal transplantation. The repertoire was sequenced with immunoSEQ multiplex PCR; TCRdb's copy has only in-frame clones and lacks some. The table lists some 79,000 clones, roughly nine tenths of them singletons. Their recognized antigens are unknown. The sample in question was unstimulated CD4+ T cells sorted from spleen or lymph node cells, obtained before intestinal transplant. These receptors came from a human donor who received an intestinal transplant.

The V and J genes are TRBV6-5 and TRBJ1-6, with D possibly being TRBD1 (6 bases). This CDR3 is 14 amino acids long. Looked up from germline, CDR1 is MNHEY and CDR2 is SVGAGI. Trimming removed 2 bases from V and 10 bases from J, with 12 bases in between. The CDR3 DNA sequence: TGTGCCAGCAGTTACCGAGGGGGGGGGTCACCCCTCCACTTT. This encodes CASSYRGGGSPLHF.

V gene TRBV27 combines with J gene TRBJ2-4; D is undetermined. Germline CDR1 MNHEY, CDR2 SMNVEV (reference sequence). The CDR3 runs to 16 residues. Trimming cost V 2 bases and J 6 bases, with 17 bases left between them. The CDR3, as DNA: TGTGCCAGCAGTTTAAATGCCGTTACATCCCCAAACATTCAGTACTTC. It specifies CASSLNAVTSPNIQYF.

The chain joins TRBV5-4 to TRBJ2-3; the match to TRBD2 covers 7 bases. V shed 0 bases, J shed 3 bases, and the junction held 10 bases outside the gene matches. CDR1 SGHNT and CDR2 YYREEE come from the germline V gene (reference sequence). The CDR3 spans 17 residues. CDR3 bases: TGTGCCAGCAGCTTGGATCTTGTGGGGGGGGTAACAGATACGCAGTATTTT. This gives the protein CASSLDLVGGVTDTQYF.

The chain links TRBV2 to TRBJ1-2, with a possible D match to TRBD1 (5 bases). The germline V and J ends were trimmed by 3 bases and 5 bases, with 16 bases remaining between them. This CDR3 is built from 15 residues. CDR1 and CDR2 (germline): SNHLY, FYNNEI. This CDR3 is CASSDGSWTKYGYTF. The CDR3 DNA follows: TGTGCCAGCAGTGATGGAAGTTGGACAAAATATGGCTACACCTTC.

V is TRBV7-9 and J is TRBJ1-4; D is undetermined. CDR1 SEHNR and CDR2 FQNEAQ come from the germline V gene (reference sequence). CDR3 length: 14 amino acids. V was shortened by 0 bases and J by 0 bases, with 2 bases between the two germline ends. The CDR3 region is CASSLAATNEKLFF. CDR3 DNA sequence: TGTGCCAGCAGCTTAGCCGCAACTAATGAAAAACTGTTTTTT.

The chain links TRBV5-6 to TRBJ2-3; TRBD2 agrees at 13 bases. There are 17 residues in the CDR3. Germline V gene sequence: CDR1 SGHDT, CDR2 YYEEEE. V shed 4 bases and J 2 bases; nucleotides not matched to a gene: 7. The CDR3 spells CASSLGLAGAYTDTQYF. CDR3 nucleotide sequence: TGTGCCAGCAGCCTCGGACTAGCGGGAGCATACACAGATACGCAGTATTTT.

The rearrangement links TRBV2 to TRBJ2-2; D unresolved. The CDR3 is 12 amino acids. From germline, CDR1 is SNHLY and CDR2 FYNNEI. Trimming took 6 bases from V and 6 from J, leaving 8 bases between them. The CDR3 nucleotides are TGTGCCAGCAGAGACATTCCCGGGGAGCTGTTTTTT. Translated: CASRDIPGELFF.

The chain couples TRBV28 to TRBJ1-4; D gene uncertain. The DNA end is a closer match to TRBJ2-2, so the J assignment may be wrong. The germline CDR1 and CDR2 sequences are MDHEN and SYDVKM. This CDR3 has 11 residues. For the CDR3, the DNA is TGTGCCAGCAGTCCCTACCTGGAGCTGTTTTTT. This codes for CASSPYLELFF.

The chain couples TRBV27 to TRBJ2-5; D might be TRBD2 (6 bases). Looked up from germline, CDR1 is MNHEY and CDR2 is SMNVEV (reference sequence). This CDR3 region has 12 residues. V lost 4 bases and J lost 11, with 14 bases in between. CDR3 amino acids: CASSWGDGEQYF. In DNA, the CDR3 is TGTGCCAGCAGTTGGGGGGACGGGGAGCAGTACTTC.

In its sample, this clone was seen once. The same CDR3 is also encoded by other DNA sequences in this sample. The chain links TRBV2 to TRBJ2-7; D might be TRBD1 (5 bases). The CDR3 runs 13 residues. Per the germline V gene, CDR1 is SNHLY and CDR2 is FYNNEI. V was cut by 5 bases and J by 1 base, with 9 bases left in between. The chain's CDR3 is CASSRDSSYEQYF. CDR3 nucleotides: TGTGCCAGCAGTAGAGACAGTTCCTACGAGCAGTACTTC.

The chain joins TRBV7-9 to TRBJ2-3, with 11 bases identical to TRBD2. The ends lost 3 bases at V and 5 bases at J; junction bases unmatched: 13. This CDR3 comprises 18 residues. CDR1 is SEHNR, CDR2 FQNEAQ, per germline (reference sequence). The CDR3 DNA reads TGTGCCAGCAGCTTGAACACCATAGCGGGGGGGCCGGTAGATACGCAGTATTTT. This codes for CASSLNTIAGGPVDTQYF.

The gene calls are TRBV4-2 and TRBJ2-6, with 11 bases lining up with TRBD2. With 4 bases clipped from V and 0 bases from J, the junction kept 5 bases outside the gene matches. This CDR3 spans 18 amino acids. The germline CDR1 and CDR2 sequences are LGHNA and YNFKEQ. CDR3 in amino acids: CASSPGLAGLSGANVLTF. In DNA form, the CDR3 reads TGTGCCAGCAGCCCCGGACTAGCGGGTCTCTCTGGGGCCAACGTCCTGACTTTC.

The chain links TRBV5-4 to TRBJ2-7, with 7 bases identical to TRBD2. The CDR3 is 13 residues long. Germline loops: CDR1 SGHNT, CDR2 YYREEE (reference sequence). Unmatched junction bases numbered 3, after V lost 1 base and J lost 5 bases. Here the CDR3 reads CASSLTREDEQYF. The CDR3, as DNA: TGTGCCAGCAGCTTGACCCGGGAGGACGAGCAGTACTTC.

The chain is built from TRBV29-1 and TRBJ1-2; D is undetermined. CDR3 length: 13 residues. V was cut by 4 bases and J by 4 bases, with 13 bases left in between. Germline-derived CDR1 and CDR2 are SQVTM and ANQGSEA. CDR3 nucleotides: TGCAGCGTTGGAGGCGGGAGCGCCTATGGCTACACCTTC. This codes for CSVGGGSAYGYTF.

V and J are TRBV5-4 and TRBJ2-1, with 8 bases fitting TRBD2. The junction had 6 bases not matched to a gene; V was cut back by 0 bases and J by 4 bases. Germline CDR1 is SGHNT and CDR2 is YYREEE (reference sequence). The CDR3 runs 16 residues. CDR3 in amino acids: CASSLDTSGPYNEQFF. The CDR3 nucleotides are TGTGCCAGCAGCTTGGATACTAGCGGACCTTACAATGAGCAGTTCTTC.

V is TRBV5-1 and J is TRBJ1-5, with 9 bases lining up with TRBD1. There are 16 residues in the CDR3. Looked up from germline, CDR1 is SGHRS and CDR2 is YFSETQ. J gave up 4 bases and V 4 bases, and 9 bases lay outside the gene matches. The CDR3 protein is CASSPPDRGENQPQHF. Written as DNA, the CDR3 is TGCGCCAGCAGCCCCCCCGACAGGGGGGAAAATCAGCCCCAGCATTTT.

The chain recombines TRBV5-1 with TRBJ2-7; TRBD1 matches 8 bases. CDR1 SGHRS and CDR2 YFSETQ come from the germline V gene. The V gene end was trimmed by 4 bases and the J gene end by 3 bases; junction bases not matched to a gene: 6. The CDR3 has 14 residues. CDR3 in DNA: TGCGCCAGCAGCATCGGGACAGGCTACTACGAGCAGTACTTC. Encoded protein: CASSIGTGYYEQYF. The entire variable domain, with the rest obtained from reference TRBV5-1 and TRBJ2-7, is as follows: KAGVTQTPRYLIKTRGQQVTLSCSPISGHRSVSWYQQTPGQGLQFLFEYFSETQRNKGNFPGRFSGRQFSNSRSEMNVSTLELGDSALYLCASSIGTGYYEQYFGPGTRLTVT.

The V gene is TRBV5-1, the J gene TRBJ2-3; TRBD2 matches at 15 bases. The CDR3 extends over 15 amino acids. Per germline, CDR1 SGHRS and CDR2 YFSETQ. V lost 3 bases, J lost 5 bases, and 1 base stayed unmatched. CDR3 protein: CASSWTSGGGDTQYF. The CDR3 DNA reads as TGCGCCAGCAGCTGGACTAGCGGGGGGGGAGATACGCAGTATTTT. Variable domain in full (rest from reference TRBV5-1 and TRBJ2-3): KAGVTQTPRYLIKTRGQQVTLSCSPISGHRSVSWYQQTPGQGLQFLFEYFSETQRNKGNFPGRFSGRQFSNSRSEMNVSTLELGDSALYLCASSWTSGGGDTQYFGPGTRLTVL.

This chain connects TRBV5-4 to TRBJ2-3; 7 nucleotides agree with TRBD1. Trimming took 3 bases from V and 0 from J; bases not matched to a gene: 1. Per germline, CDR1 SGHNT and CDR2 YYREEE (reference sequence). The CDR3 covers 14 residues. This CDR3 reads CASSSGGSTDTQYF. CDR3 coding DNA: TGTGCCAGCAGCTCAGGGGGTAGCACAGATACGCAGTATTTT.

V usage is TRBV18 and J usage is TRBJ1-2, with 9 bases fitting TRBD1. The CDR3 sequence is 14 residues long. The V gene's germline CDR1 is KGHSH and CDR2 LQKENI. V was pared by 3 bases and J by 6 bases, with 5 bases of the junction left unmatched. The chain's CDR3 is CASSPKQGADGYTF. In nucleotides, the CDR3 is TGTGCCAGCTCACCGAAACAGGGGGCGGATGGCTACACCTTC.

The V gene is TRBV11-2, the J gene TRBJ2-3; TRBD2 aligns across 8 bases. Per the germline V gene, CDR1 is SGHAT and CDR2 is FQNNGV. The junction had 4 bases not matched to a gene; V was cut back by 2 bases and J by 3 bases. The CDR3 has 15 residues. CDR3 nucleotides: TGTGCCAGCAGCTTATCACTAGCGGTAACAGATACGCAGTATTTT. Translated: CASSLSLAVTDTQYF.

The chain recombines TRBV27 with TRBJ1-1; maybe TRBD1 (5 bases). CDR3 length: 14 amino acids. CDR1 MNHEY and CDR2 SMNVEV come from the germline V gene (reference sequence). V was clipped by 6 bases and J by 2 bases, with 13 bases between them. DNA for the CDR3: TGTGCCAGCAGGCCACAGACAGCCAACACTGAAGCTTTCTTT. Its protein product is CASRPQTANTEAFF.

This rearrangement joins TRBV6-1 to TRBJ1-5; a weak D match, TRBD1 (6 bases). V dropped 4 bases and J dropped 2 bases, with 15 bases sitting between them. Germline CDR1 reads MNHNS; CDR2 reads SASEGT. The CDR3 runs 16 residues. CDR3 sequence reads: CASSAGWNRGNQPQHF. CDR3 coding DNA: TGTGCCAGCAGTGCCGGGTGGAACAGGGGCAATCAGCCCCAGCATTTT.

This clone was counted a few times. The chain links TRBV6-6 to TRBJ2-5; 7 nucleotides agree with TRBD1. The length of the CDR3 is 14 residues. Germline trimming cut 6 bases from V and 3 bases from J; bases unmatched to any gene: 7. The germline CDR1 and CDR2 sequences are MNHNY and SVGAGI (reference sequence). The CDR3 DNA reads as TGTGCCAGCAGGCCACAAGGGGGCGAAGAGACCCAGTACTTC. The encoded protein is CASRPQGGEETQYF.

The sample holds a few counts of this clone. This chain joins TRBV4-1 and TRBJ2-7, with 8 bases lining up with TRBD2. Trimming took 4 bases from V and 0 from J; bases not matched to a gene: 8. CDR3 size: 16 residues. CDR1 is MGHRA, CDR2 YSYEKL, per germline. This CDR3 reads CASSPRTSSSSYEQYF. In DNA, the CDR3 is TGCGCCAGCAGCCCCCGGACTAGCTCGAGCTCCTACGAGCAGTACTTC.

V is TRBV7-9 and J is TRBJ2-1, with TRBD2 identical over 11 bases. V dropped 5 bases and J dropped 5; count of bases not matched to a gene: 5. The CDR3 runs to 15 residues. Looked up from germline, CDR1 is SEHNR and CDR2 is FQNEAQ (reference sequence). CDR3 sequence: CASSRLAGTHNEQFF. CDR3 coding DNA: TGTGCCAGCAGCAGACTAGCGGGGACCCACAATGAGCAGTTCTTC. Based on the CDR3 plus reference TRBV7-9 and TRBJ2-1, the full variable domain is DTGVSQNPRHKITKRGQNVTFRCDPISEHNRLYWYRQTLGQGPEFLTYFQNEAQLEKSRLLSDRFSAERPKGSFSTLEIQRTEQGDSAMYLCASSRLAGTHNEQFFGPGTRLTVL.

This clone was seen a single time. This chain joins TRBV5-4 and TRBJ2-3, with TRBD1 matching over 7 bases. Per the germline V gene, CDR1 is SGHNT and CDR2 is YYREEE (reference sequence). V shed 2 bases and J 2 bases; nucleotides not matched to a gene: 5. This CDR3 spans 15 amino acids. CDR3 region: CASSLPDRFTDTQYF. The CDR3 DNA reads as TGTGCCAGCAGCTTACCGGACAGGTTCACAGATACGCAGTATTTT.

V is TRBV29-1 and J is TRBJ2-6; no definite D call. This CDR3 has 13 amino acids. The ends were cut back, 3 bases at V and 2 bases at J, with 5 bases in the middle. Germline CDR1 is SQVTM and CDR2 is ANQGSEA. This chain's CDR3 is CSVDGAGANVLTF. CDR3 nucleotide sequence: TGCAGCGTTGACGGAGCTGGGGCCAACGTCCTGACTTTC. Full variable domain (rest looked up from reference TRBV29-1 and TRBJ2-6): SAVISQKPSRDICQRGTSLTIQCQVDSQVTMMFWYRQQPGQSLTLIATANQGSEATYESGFVIDKFPISRPNLTFSTLTVSNMSPEDSSIYLCSVDGAGANVLTFGAGSRLTVL.

This sequence joins TRBV28 and TRBJ1-1, with 11 bases that match TRBD1. Germline trimming cut 5 bases from V and 2 bases from J; bases unmatched to any gene: 13. The CDR3 loop spans 18 amino acids. Germline V CDR1 and CDR2: MDHEN, SYDVKM. The CDR3 nucleotides are TGTGCCAGCAGTCCCGGGACAGGGGGAATTAGGGGAAACACTGAAGCTTTCTTT. It encodes CASSPGTGGIRGNTEAFF.

The chain couples TRBV28 to TRBJ1-4; 8 positions agree with TRBD1. Germline lookup yields CDR1 MDHEN and CDR2 SYDVKM. The CDR3 spans 14 residues. Trimming took 6 bases from V and 6 from J; bases not matched to a gene: 6. DNA of the CDR3: TGTGCCAGCAGCCAACTGGGACAGGATGAAAAACTGTTTTTT. It translates to CASSQLGQDEKLFF. The full variable domain, in which reference TRBV28 and TRBJ1-4 provide the parts outside the CDR3, is DVKVTQSSRYLVKRTGEKVFLECVQDMDHENMFWYRQDPGLGLRLIYFSYDVKMKEKGDIPEGYSVSREKKERFSLILESASTNQTSMYLCASSQLGQDEKLFFGSGTQLSVL.